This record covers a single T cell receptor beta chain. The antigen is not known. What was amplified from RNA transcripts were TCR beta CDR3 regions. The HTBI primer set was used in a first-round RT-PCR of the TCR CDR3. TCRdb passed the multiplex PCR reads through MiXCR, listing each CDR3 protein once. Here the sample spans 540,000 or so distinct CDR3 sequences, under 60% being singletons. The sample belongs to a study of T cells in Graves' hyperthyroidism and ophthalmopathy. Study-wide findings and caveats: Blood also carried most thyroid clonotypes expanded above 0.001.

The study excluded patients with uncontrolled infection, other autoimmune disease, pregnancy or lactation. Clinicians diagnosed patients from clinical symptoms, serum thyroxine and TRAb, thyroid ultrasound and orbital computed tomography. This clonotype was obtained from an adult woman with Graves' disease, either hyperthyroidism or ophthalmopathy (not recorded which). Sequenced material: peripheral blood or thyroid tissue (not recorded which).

DNA of the CDR3: TGTGCCAGCAGTGAGGGAGGGAGGGCCACTGAAGCTTTCTTT. Residues: CASSEGGRATEAFF. The J gene is TRBJ1-1, the V gene TRBV25-1; D call uncertain. The CDR3 has 14 amino acids. Trimming removed 3 bases at V and 4 bases at J, with 12 bases between. CDR1 is MGHDK and CDR2 is SYGVNS in the germline V gene.